A selection of T cell receptor beta chains follows, all from one sample in a study of molecular identifiers for immune sequencing clone quantification. TCRdb ran MiXCR on the PCR reads and lists one entry per CDR3 protein. The profile shows around 300,000 distinct CDR3 sequences, roughly a quarter of them singletons. The sequencing sample was made of naive CD8+ T cells from blood, with Jurkat cell RNA spiked in. The receptor source for this set is a human donor in good health. Some libraries in this study had Jurkat cell RNA spiked in. The CDR3 runs from the conserved cysteine through the conserved F or W. The D gene is left open where the match is weak. A row's size may be missing; if present it is once, few, many or a size class.

cdr3_length,j_call,clone_size,d_call,v_call,cdr3_aa,cdr3_nt
15,TRBJ1-5,few,.,TRBV6-2/TRBV6-3,CASSPVRGSNQPQHF,TGTGCCAGCAGCCCGGTTAGGGGTAGCAATCAGCCCCAGCATTTT
13,TRBJ1-1,.,.,TRBV27,CASSLWTNTEAFF,TGTGCCAGCAGTTTATGGACAAACACTGAAGCTTTCTTT
15,TRBJ1-3,.,.,TRBV4-3,CASSQAEPSGNTIYF,TGCGCCAGCAGCCAAGCGGAGCCCTCTGGAAACACCATATATTTT
17,TRBJ1-1,few,TRBD1,TRBV27,CASSLKSTGRLWAEAFF,TGTGCCAGCAGTTTAAAGTCGACAGGGAGACTTTGGGCTGAAGCTTTCTTT
16,TRBJ1-5,.,.,TRBV5-1,CASSCQVSLSNQPQHF,TGCGCCAGCAGCTGCCAAGTATCTCTTAGCAATCAGCCCCAGCATTTT
14,TRBJ2-7,many,.,TRBV7-7,CASSPANRAGEQYF,TGTGCCAGCAGCCCCGCGAACAGGGCGGGCGAGCAGTACTTC
14,TRBJ2-7,.,.,TRBV4-3,CASSQDLWAYEQYF,TGCGCCAGCAGCCAAGATCTTTGGGCCTACGAGCAGTACTTC
15,TRBJ2-3,many,.,TRBV7-9,CASSLAVASTDTQYF,TGTGCCAGCAGCTTAGCGGTGGCTAGCACAGATACGCAGTATTTT
13,TRBJ2-7,once,.,TRBV30,CAWSLPYSCEQYF,TGTGCCTGGAGTCTACCATATTCTTGCGAGCAGTACTTC
15,TRBJ1-1,many,.,TRBV7-9,CASSHNSGARAEAFF,TGTGCCAGCAGCCATAATAGCGGGGCCCGGGCTGAAGCTTTCTTT
15,TRBJ2-5,many,.,TRBV11-2,CASSPVPESQETQYF,TGTGCCAGCAGCCCCGTCCCAGAATCCCAAGAGACCCAGTACTTC
17,TRBJ2-7,few,.,TRBV29-1,CSVEEADGGGLSYEQYF,TGCAGCGTTGAAGAAGCGGATGGGGGGGGCCTTTCCTACGAGCAGTACTTC
14,TRBJ1-4,many,.,TRBV28,CASSKGRTNEKLFF,TGTGCCAGCAGTAAGGGAAGGACTAATGAAAAACTGTTTTTT
13,TRBJ2-7,few,.,TRBV6-1,CASSLLVFYEQYF,TGTGCCAGCAGTCTTTTAGTCTTCTACGAGCAGTACTTC
14,TRBJ2-7,many,TRBD2,TRBV28,CAIKGAGGSYEQYF,TGTGCCATAAAAGGAGCGGGAGGGTCCTACGAGCAGTACTTC
14,TRBJ2-4,.,.,TRBV4-1,CASSQENRDGIQYF,TGCGCCAGCAGCCAAGAAAACAGGGATGGCATTCAGTACTTC
18,TRBJ1-1,many,.,TRBV6-1,CASKEMARLGTQYTEAFF,TGTGCCAGCAAGGAAATGGCCAGGTTGGGGACGCAGTACACTGAAGCTTTCTTT
15,TRBJ2-7,many,.,TRBV19,CASRKRDMPSYEQYF,TGTGCCAGTAGGAAACGGGACATGCCCTCCTACGAGCAGTACTTC
16,TRBJ1-2,.,.,TRBV7-2,CASSRLEEVANYDYTF,TGTGCCAGCAGCCGCTTAGAGGAGGTAGCTAACTATGACTACACCTTC
16,TRBJ2-7,few,.,TRBV12-3/TRBV12-4,CASRTTTGPGLNEQYF,TGTGCCAGCAGAACAACGACAGGTCCGGGACTTAACGAGCAGTACTTC
17,TRBJ2-3,many,.,TRBV7-9,CASSLGVGGGQSDTQYF,TGTGCCAGCAGCTTAGGCGTAGGCGGGGGCCAATCAGATACGCAGTATTTT
14,TRBJ1-5,.,.,TRBV7-9,CASSPTAGLPPQHF,TGTGCCAGCAGCCCGACAGCGGGGCTTCCGCCCCAGCATTTT
16,TRBJ2-7,.,TRBD2,TRBV11-2,CASSPWTGLGAYEQYF,TGTGCCAGCAGCCCGTGGACCGGACTAGGGGCCTACGAGCAGTACTTC
15,TRBJ2-3,many,.,TRBV6-1,CASSEVTGITDTQYF,TGTGCCAGCAGTGAAGTTACAGGTATCACAGATACGCAGTATTTT
14,TRBJ2-7,few,.,TRBV13,CASSFGREAYEQYF,TGTGCCAGCAGCTTTGGCAGGGAAGCCTACGAGCAGTACTTC
15,TRBJ1-5,.,TRBD1,TRBV5-6,CASSFQGGSNQPQHF,TGTGCCAGCAGCTTCCAGGGGGGTAGCAATCAGCCCCAGCATTTT
16,TRBJ2-2,.,TRBD2,TRBV12-3/TRBV12-4,CASSQKTSPNTGELFF,TGTGCCAGCAGTCAGAAGACTAGCCCGAACACCGGGGAGCTGTTTTTT
15,TRBJ1-2,.,.,TRBV27,CASSPWTDSEYGYTF,TGTGCCAGCAGCCCATGGACGGATTCAGAGTATGGCTACACCTTC
14,TRBJ2-7,few,TRBD1,TRBV29-1,CSFAGTGGTYEQYF,TGCAGCTTCGCCGGGACAGGGGGAACCTACGAGCAGTACTTC
18,TRBJ2-1,few,TRBD1,TRBV7-9,CASSLVPGQGAVYNEQFF,TGTGCCAGCAGCTTAGTCCCGGGACAGGGGGCAGTCTACAATGAGCAGTTCTTC
14,TRBJ2-1,many,.,TRBV5-4,CASSFESLADEQFF,TGTGCCAGCAGCTTTGAGTCCCTAGCCGATGAGCAGTTCTTC
13,TRBJ2-1,.,.,TRBV28,CASSPREYNEQFF,TGTGCCAGCAGTCCCCGAGAGTACAATGAGCAGTTCTTC
15,TRBJ1-2,many,.,TRBV4-1,CASSQTDSHYYGYTF,TGCGCCAGCAGCCAAACGGACAGCCACTACTATGGCTACACCTTC
16,TRBJ2-3,few,TRBD2,TRBV9,CASSVETSGRTDTQYF,TGTGCCAGCAGCGTAGAGACTAGCGGGAGAACCGATACGCAGTATTTT
12,TRBJ1-1,many,.,TRBV28,CAVTRLNTEAFF,TGTGCCGTTACGAGGCTGAACACTGAAGCTTTCTTT
14,TRBJ2-1,few,.,TRBV19,CASSIRTTYNEQFF,TGTGCCAGTAGTATCAGGACAACCTACAATGAGCAGTTCTTC
14,TRBJ2-7,.,.,TRBV2,CASSDGRGEYEQYF,TGTGCCAGCAGTGATGGCAGGGGGGAGTACGAGCAGTACTTC
16,TRBJ1-5,few,.,TRBV4-3,CASSQDLADPRLAQHF,TGCGCCAGCAGCCAAGATCTGGCAGACCCGAGATTGGCCCAGCATTTT
14,TRBJ1-1,.,.,TRBV28,CASSPRLRDWEAFF,TGTGCCAGCAGCCCCAGGTTAAGGGACTGGGAAGCTTTCTTT
16,TRBJ2-7,many,TRBD2,TRBV7-9,CASSALAGGPKYEQYF,TGTGCCAGCAGCGCTCTAGCGGGAGGGCCGAAATACGAGCAGTACTTC
14,TRBJ1-3,many,.,TRBV9,CASSVAGSGNTIYF,TGTGCCAGCAGCGTCGCCGGCTCTGGAAACACCATATATTTT
16,TRBJ2-7,.,TRBD1,TRBV27,CDSSLSRDRVPEEQYF,TGTGACAGCAGTCTCTCCCGGGACAGAGTTCCGGAAGAGCAGTACTTC
12,TRBJ1-1,.,.,TRBV7-9,CAGTDSNTEAFF,TGTGCCGGGACGGACAGTAACACTGAAGCTTTCTTT
13,TRBJ2-5,few,.,TRBV7-9,CASSLSTEKTQYF,TGTGCCAGCAGCTTGTCCACCGAAAAGACCCAGTACTTC
17,TRBJ1-4,.,TRBD1,TRBV6-1,CASSGIFGTGVNEKLFF,TGTGCCAGCAGTGGGATTTTTGGAACAGGGGTTAATGAAAAACTGTTTTTT
15,TRBJ1-5,few,.,TRBV2,CASSEGKYSNQPQHF,TGTGCCAGCAGTGAGGGGAAGTATAGCAATCAGCCCCAGCATTTT
18,TRBJ2-5,.,TRBD2,TRBV6-5,CASSLARTSGRAGETQYF,TGTGCCAGCAGTTTAGCAAGGACTAGCGGGAGGGCGGGGGAGACCCAGTACTTC
17,TRBJ2-3,few,.,TRBV6-5,CASSYRRPTRSIDTQYF,TGTGCCAGCAGTTACCGCCGGCCGACCAGGTCGATTGATACGCAGTATTTT
13,TRBJ1-1,many,.,TRBV6-2/TRBV6-3,CASSYSLGTEAFF,TGTGCCAGCAGTTACTCGTTGGGTACTGAAGCTTTCTTT